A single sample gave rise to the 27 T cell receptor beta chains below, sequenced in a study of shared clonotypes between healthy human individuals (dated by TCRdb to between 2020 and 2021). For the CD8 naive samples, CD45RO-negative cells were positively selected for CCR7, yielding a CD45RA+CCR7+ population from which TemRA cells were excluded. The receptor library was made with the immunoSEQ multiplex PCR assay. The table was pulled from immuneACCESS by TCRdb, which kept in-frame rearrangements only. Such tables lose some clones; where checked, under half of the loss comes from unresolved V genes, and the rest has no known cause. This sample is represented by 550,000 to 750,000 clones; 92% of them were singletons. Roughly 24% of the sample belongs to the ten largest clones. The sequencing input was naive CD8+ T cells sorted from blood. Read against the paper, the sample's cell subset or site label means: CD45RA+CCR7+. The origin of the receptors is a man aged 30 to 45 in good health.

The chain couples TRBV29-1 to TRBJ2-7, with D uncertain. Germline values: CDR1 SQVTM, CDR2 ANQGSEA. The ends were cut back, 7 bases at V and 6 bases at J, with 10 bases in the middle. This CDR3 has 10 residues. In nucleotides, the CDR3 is TGCAGCGCGGCAGGCGGCGAGCAGTACTTC. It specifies CSAAGGEQYF.

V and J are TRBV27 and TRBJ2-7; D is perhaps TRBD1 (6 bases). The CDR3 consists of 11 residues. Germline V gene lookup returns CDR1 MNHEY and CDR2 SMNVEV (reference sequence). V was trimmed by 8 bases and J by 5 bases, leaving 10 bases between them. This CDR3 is CASGRGNEQYF. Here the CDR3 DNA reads TGTGCCAGCGGAAGGGGGAACGAGCAGTACTTC.

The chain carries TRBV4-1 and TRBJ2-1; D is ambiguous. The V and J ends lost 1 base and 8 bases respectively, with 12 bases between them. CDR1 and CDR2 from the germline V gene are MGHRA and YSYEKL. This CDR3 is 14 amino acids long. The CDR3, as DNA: TGCGCCAGCAGCCAAGGGAGCCAGGTGGATGAGCAGTTCTTC. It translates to CASSQGSQVDEQFF.

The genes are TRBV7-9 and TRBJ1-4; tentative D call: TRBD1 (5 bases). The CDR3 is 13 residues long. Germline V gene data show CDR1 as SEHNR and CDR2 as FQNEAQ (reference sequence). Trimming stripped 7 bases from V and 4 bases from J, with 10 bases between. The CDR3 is CASIAGGNEKLFF. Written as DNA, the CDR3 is TGTGCCAGCATCGCGGGGGGTAATGAAAAACTGTTTTTT.

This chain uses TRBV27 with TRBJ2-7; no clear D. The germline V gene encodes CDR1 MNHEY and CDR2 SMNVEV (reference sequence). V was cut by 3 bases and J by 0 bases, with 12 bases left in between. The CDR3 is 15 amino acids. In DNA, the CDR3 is TGTGCCAGCAGTTTGGGTCGAAGTAACTCCTACGAGCAGTACTTC. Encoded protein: CASSLGRSNSYEQYF.

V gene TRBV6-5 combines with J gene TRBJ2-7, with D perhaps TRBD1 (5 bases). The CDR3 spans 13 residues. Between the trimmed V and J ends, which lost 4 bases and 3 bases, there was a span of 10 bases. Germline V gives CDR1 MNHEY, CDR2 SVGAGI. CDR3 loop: CASSLGASYEQYF. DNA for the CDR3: TGTGCCAGCAGTTTAGGGGCCAGCTACGAGCAGTACTTC.

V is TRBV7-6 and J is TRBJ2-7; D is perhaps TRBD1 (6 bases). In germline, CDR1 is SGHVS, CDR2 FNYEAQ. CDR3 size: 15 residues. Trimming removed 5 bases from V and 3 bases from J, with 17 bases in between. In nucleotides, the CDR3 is TGTGCCAGCAGCAATGAAGACCAGGGGCTCTACGAGCAGTACTTC. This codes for CASSNEDQGLYEQYF.

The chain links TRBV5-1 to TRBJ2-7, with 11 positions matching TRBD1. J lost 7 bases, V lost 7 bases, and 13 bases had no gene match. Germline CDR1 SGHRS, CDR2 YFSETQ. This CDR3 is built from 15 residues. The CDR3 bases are TGCGCCAGCGCGTCAGGGACAGGGGGGCAGGCAGAGCAGTACTTC. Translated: CASASGTGGQAEQYF.

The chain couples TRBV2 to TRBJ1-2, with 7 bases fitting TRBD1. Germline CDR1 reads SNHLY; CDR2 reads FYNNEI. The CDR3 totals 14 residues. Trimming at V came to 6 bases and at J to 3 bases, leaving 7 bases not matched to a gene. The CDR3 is CASREGAGDYGYTF. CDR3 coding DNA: TGTGCCAGCAGAGAGGGGGCCGGTGACTATGGCTACACCTTC.

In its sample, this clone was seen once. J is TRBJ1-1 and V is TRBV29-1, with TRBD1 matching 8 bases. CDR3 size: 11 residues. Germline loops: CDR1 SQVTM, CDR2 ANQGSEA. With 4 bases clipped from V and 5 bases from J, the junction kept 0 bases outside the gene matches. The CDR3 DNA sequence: TGCAGCGTTGGACAGGGGACTGAAGCTTTCTTT. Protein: CSVGQGTEAFF. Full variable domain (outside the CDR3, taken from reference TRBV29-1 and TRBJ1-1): SAVISQKPSRDICQRGTSLTIQCQVDSQVTMMFWYRQQPGQSLTLIATANQGSEATYESGFVIDKFPISRPNLTFSTLTVSNMSPEDSSIYLCSVGQGTEAFFGQGTRLTVV.

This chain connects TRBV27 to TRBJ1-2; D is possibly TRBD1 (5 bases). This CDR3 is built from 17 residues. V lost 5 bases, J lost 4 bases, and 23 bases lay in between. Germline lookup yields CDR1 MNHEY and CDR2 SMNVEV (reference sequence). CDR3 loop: CASSPQGSDLLFYGYTF. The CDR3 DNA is TGTGCCAGCAGTCCTCAGGGCTCTGATCTACTCTTCTATGGCTACACCTTC.

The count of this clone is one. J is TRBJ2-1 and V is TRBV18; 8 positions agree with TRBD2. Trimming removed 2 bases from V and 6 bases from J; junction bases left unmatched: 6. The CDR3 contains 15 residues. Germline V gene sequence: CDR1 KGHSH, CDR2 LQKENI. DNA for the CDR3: TGTGCCAGCTCACCAGATCTCGGGACTAGCAATGAGCAGTTCTTC. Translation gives CASSPDLGTSNEQFF.

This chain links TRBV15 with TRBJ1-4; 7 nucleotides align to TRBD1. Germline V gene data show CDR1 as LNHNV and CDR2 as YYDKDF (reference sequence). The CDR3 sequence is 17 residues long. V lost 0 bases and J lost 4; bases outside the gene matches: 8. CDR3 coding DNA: TGTGCCACCAGCAGAGACCGTTCAGGGGGTATTAATGAAAAACTGTTTTTT. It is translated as CATSRDRSGGINEKLFF.

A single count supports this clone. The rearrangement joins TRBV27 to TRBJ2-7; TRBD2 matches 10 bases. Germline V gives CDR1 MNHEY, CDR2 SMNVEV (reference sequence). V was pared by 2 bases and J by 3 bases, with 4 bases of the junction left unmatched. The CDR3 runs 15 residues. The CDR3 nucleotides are TGTGCCAGCAGTTTACAAGCGGGAGGGTTCTACGAGCAGTACTTC. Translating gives CASSLQAGGFYEQYF.

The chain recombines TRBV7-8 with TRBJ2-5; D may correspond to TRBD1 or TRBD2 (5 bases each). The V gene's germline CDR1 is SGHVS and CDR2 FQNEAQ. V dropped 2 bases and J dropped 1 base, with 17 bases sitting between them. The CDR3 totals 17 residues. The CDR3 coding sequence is TGTGCCAGCAGCTTATCTCCCCCGGGACGAATCCAAGAGACCCAGTACTTC. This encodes CASSLSPPGRIQETQYF.

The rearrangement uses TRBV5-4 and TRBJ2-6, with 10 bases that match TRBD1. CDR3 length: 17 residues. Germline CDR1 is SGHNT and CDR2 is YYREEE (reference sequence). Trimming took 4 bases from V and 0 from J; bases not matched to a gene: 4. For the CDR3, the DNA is TGTGCCAGCAGCAGGGACAGGGGTTACTCTGGGGCCAACGTCCTGACTTTC. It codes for CASSRDRGYSGANVLTF. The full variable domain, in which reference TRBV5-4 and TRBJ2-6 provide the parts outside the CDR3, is ETGVTQSPTHLIKTRGQQVTLRCSSQSGHNTVSWYQQALGQGPQFIFQYYREEENGRGNFPPRFSGLQFPNYSSELNVNALELDDSALYLCASSRDRGYSGANVLTFGAGSRLTVL.

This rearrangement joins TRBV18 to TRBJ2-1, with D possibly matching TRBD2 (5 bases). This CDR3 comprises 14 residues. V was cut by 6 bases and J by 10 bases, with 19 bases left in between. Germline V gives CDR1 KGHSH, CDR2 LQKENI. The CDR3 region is CASSSGLGNGEQFF. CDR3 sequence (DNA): TGTGCCAGCTCCTCGGGCCTCGGGAACGGGGAGCAGTTCTTC.

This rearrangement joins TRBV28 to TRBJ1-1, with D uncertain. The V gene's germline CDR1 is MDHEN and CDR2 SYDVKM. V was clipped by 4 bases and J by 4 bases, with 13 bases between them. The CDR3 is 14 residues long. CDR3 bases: TGTGCCAGCAGTTCCCTGGGCCGGGGCACTGAAGCTTTCTTT. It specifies CASSSLGRGTEAFF.

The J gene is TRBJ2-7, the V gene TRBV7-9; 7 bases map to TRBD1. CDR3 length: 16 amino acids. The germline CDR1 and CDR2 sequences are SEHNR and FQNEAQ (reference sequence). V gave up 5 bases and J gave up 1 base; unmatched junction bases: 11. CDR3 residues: CASSPSRDSSSYEQYF. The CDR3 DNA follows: TGTGCCAGCAGCCCGAGCAGGGACAGTTCTTCCTACGAGCAGTACTTC.

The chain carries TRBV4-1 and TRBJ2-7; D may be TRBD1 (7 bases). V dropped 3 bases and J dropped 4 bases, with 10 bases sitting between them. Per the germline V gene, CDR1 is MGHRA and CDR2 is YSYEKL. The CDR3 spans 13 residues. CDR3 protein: CASSQRDSYEQYF. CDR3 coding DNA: TGCGCCAGCAGCCAGCGGGACAGTTACGAGCAGTACTTC.

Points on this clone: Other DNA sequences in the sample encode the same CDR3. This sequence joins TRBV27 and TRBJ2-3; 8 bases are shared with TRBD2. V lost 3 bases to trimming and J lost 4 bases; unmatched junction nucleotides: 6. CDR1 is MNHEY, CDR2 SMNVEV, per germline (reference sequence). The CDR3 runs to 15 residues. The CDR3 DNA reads TGTGCCAGCAGTTTTTTGGCGGGAGGCCCAGATACGCAGTATTTT. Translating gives CASSFLAGGPDTQYF.

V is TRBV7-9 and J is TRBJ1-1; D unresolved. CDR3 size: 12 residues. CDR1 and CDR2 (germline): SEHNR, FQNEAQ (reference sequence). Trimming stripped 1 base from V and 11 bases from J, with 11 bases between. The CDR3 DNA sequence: TGTGCCAGCAGCTTAGATCTGATCGGGGCTTTCTTT. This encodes CASSLDLIGAFF.

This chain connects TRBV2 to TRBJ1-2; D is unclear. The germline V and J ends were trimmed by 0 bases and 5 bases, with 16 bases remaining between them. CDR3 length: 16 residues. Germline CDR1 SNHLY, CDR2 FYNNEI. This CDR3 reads CASSEAGSIRLYGYTF. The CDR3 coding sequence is TGTGCCAGCAGTGAAGCGGGTAGTATACGGTTATATGGCTACACCTTC.

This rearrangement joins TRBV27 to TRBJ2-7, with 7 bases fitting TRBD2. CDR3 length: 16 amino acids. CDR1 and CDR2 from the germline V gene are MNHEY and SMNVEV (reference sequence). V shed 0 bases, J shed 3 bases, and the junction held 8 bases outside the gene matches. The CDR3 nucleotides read TGTGCCAGCAGTTTATCAGCGGGGCACCTATACTACGAGCAGTACTTC. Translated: CASSLSAGHLYYEQYF.

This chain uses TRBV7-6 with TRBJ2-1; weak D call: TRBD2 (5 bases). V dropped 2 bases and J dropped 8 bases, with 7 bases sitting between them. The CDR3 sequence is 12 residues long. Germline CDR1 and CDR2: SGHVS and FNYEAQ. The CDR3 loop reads CASSLNGDEQFF. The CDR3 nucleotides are TGTGCCAGCAGCTTAAACGGGGATGAGCAGTTCTTC.

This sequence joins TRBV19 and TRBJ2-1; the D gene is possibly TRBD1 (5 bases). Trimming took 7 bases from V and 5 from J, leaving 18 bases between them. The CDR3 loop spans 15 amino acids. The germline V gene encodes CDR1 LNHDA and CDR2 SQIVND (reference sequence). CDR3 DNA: TGTGCCAGTACCATGGGGCAGGAAAAGAACAATGAGCAGTTCTTC. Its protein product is CASTMGQEKNNEQFF.

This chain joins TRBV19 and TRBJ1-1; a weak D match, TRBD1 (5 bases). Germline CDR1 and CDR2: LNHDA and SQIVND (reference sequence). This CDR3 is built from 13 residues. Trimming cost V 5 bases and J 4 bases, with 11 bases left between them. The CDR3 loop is CASSLTGVTEAFF. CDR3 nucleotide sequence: TGTGCCAGTAGTCTTACGGGGGTCACTGAAGCTTTCTTT.